Sequencing of this T cell receptor beta chain was carried out in a study of blood T cells in healthy people across ages. A second about 7 to 12 cycle PCR used barcoded and J-beta primers. TCRdb redid the calling of the 5' RACE reads with MiXCR, one entry per CDR3 protein. This table has more than 800,000 distinct CDR3 sequences, around 28% appearing once. This clonotype was observed many times. Its antigen is not known. General observations from the study: Estimates of total diversity, which came from one million sequenced T cells, were considered to be underestimates. Older age went with lower TCR beta diversity per million T cells, in a roughly linear way.

V shed 7 bases and J 8 bases; nucleotides not matched to a gene: 4. The CDR3 length is 10 residues. Germline CDR1 reads SQVTM; CDR2 reads ANQGSEA. The chain has TRBV29-1 and TRBJ1-2; 7 bases are a match to TRBD1. The TCR sequence derives from a woman older than 75 in good health. Material: blood. The CDR3 nucleotides are TGCAGCGCAGGGACAGACGGCTACACCTTC. This gives the protein CSAGTDGYTF.